Listed below are T cell receptor beta chains from one sample, sequenced in a study of cytomegalovirus exposure and HLA in healthy donors. Assay: immunoSEQ multiplex PCR; the TCRdb copy retains only in-frame clones and omits some. Among around 200,000 clones, 80% to 90% were seen once, and the ten largest hold approximately 1.2%. The source material was PBMCs. The receptors were gathered from a girl aged 2-10 years in good health and CMV-seropositive. The CDR3 runs from the conserved cysteine through the conserved F or W. The order of the fields is D gene, J gene, clone size, V gene, CDR3 DNA, CDR3 protein. A D gene is named only where the DNA matches it firmly. Clone size is shown for a subset of rows, as once, few, many or a class of expanded clone.

D: TRBD1
J: TRBJ1-3
size: few
V: TRBV7-2
DNA: TGTGCCAGCAGCCAGACAGGGGCCACTGGAAACACCATATATTTT
CDR3: CASSQTGATGNTIYF

D: NA
J: TRBJ1-2
size: few
V: TRBV6-1
DNA: TGTGCCAGCAGTCGGACAGATCCCACTCCCGACGGCTACACCTTC
CDR3: CASSRTDPTPDGYTF

D: NA
J: TRBJ2-1
size: NA
V: TRBV4-1
DNA: TGCGCCAGCAGCCAGCGGGATGGGATCGATGAGCAGTTCTTC
CDR3: CASSQRDGIDEQFF

D: TRBD1
J: TRBJ1-2
size: NA
V: TRBV6-4
DNA: TGTGCCAGCCCGGGACAGAATAATGGCTACACCTTC
CDR3: CASPGQNNGYTF

D: NA
J: TRBJ1-4
size: few
V: TRBV27
DNA: TGTGCCAGCAGTGGCAGGGGTCGTGAAAAACTGTTTTTT
CDR3: CASSGRGREKLFF

D: NA
J: TRBJ2-7
size: NA
V: TRBV7-8
DNA: TGTGCCAGCAGCTTAGACGGCAGGGGAACCTACGAGCAGTACTTC
CDR3: CASSLDGRGTYEQYF

D: NA
J: TRBJ1-6
size: once
V: TRBV28
DNA: TGTGCCACCCACAGGGTTTTGAATTCACCCCTCCACTTT
CDR3: CATHRVLNSPLHF

D: TRBD2
J: TRBJ2-7
size: NA
V: TRBV7-2
DNA: TGTGCCAGCAGTTCGACTAGCGCCGTTTCCTACGAGCAGTACTTC
CDR3: CASSSTSAVSYEQYF

D: TRBD2
J: TRBJ2-7
size: NA
V: TRBV5-6
DNA: TGTGCCAGCAGCTCAACAATCGGGACTAGCGGGATCTACGAGCAGTACTTC
CDR3: CASSSTIGTSGIYEQYF

D: NA
J: TRBJ2-3
size: NA
V: TRBV30
DNA: TGTGCCTGGAGTCCCTCTCCTACAGATACGCAGTATTTT
CDR3: CAWSPSPTDTQYF

D: NA
J: TRBJ2-7
size: NA
V: TRBV6-5
DNA: TGTGCCAGCAGTCGGCGGGACTTCGGAGGGTACGAGCAGTACTTC
CDR3: CASSRRDFGGYEQYF

D: NA
J: TRBJ2-3
size: NA
V: TRBV6-5
DNA: TGTGCCAGCAGTTCGGAGGATACGCAGTATTTT
CDR3: CASSSEDTQYF

D: NA
J: TRBJ2-5
size: NA
V: TRBV30
DNA: TGTGCCTGGAGTGTATTAGGAGCCCAAGAGACCCAGTACTTC
CDR3: CAWSVLGAQETQYF

D: NA
J: TRBJ2-3
size: NA
V: TRBV12-5
DNA: TGTGCTAGTGGTTTGCAGTTAAGCACAGATACGCAGTATTTT
CDR3: CASGLQLSTDTQYF

D: NA
J: TRBJ2-5
size: NA
V: TRBV5-4
DNA: TGTGCCAGCAGCCCCAGCCGGGGTCGAACAATAGGAGAGACCCAGTACTTC
CDR3: CASSPSRGRTIGETQYF

D: TRBD1
J: TRBJ1-5
size: NA
V: TRBV19
DNA: TGTGCCAGTAGTATAAGGGGGGACAGACTAAATCAGCCCCAGCATTTT
CDR3: CASSIRGDRLNQPQHF